These 19 T cell receptor beta chains came from one sample sequenced in a study of T cell responses to AZD1222 COVID-19 vaccine. The method was immunoSEQ multiplex PCR; TCRdb's version includes in-frame clones alone and lacks a portion of them. The sample records 85,000 to 100,000 clones, less than 90% being singletons. The starting material was peripheral blood, obtained 28 days after the second AZD1222 dose. These receptors were taken from an adult who received the AZD1222 COVID-19 vaccine.

The rearrangement joins TRBV5-1 to TRBJ2-5; maybe TRBD2 (6 bases). Trimming shortened V by 4 bases and J by 1 base, and 11 bases separated the two germline ends. The length of the CDR3 is 14 residues. Germline V gene sequence: CDR1 SGHRS, CDR2 YFSETQ. CDR3 bases: TGCGCCAGCAGCCTGGGACTGCCCCAAGAGACCCAGTACTTC. This encodes CASSLGLPQETQYF.

The V gene is TRBV2, the J gene TRBJ1-2, with 8 bases that match TRBD1. V shed 3 bases and J 8 bases; nucleotides not matched to a gene: 5. This CDR3 is 13 amino acids long. Per germline, CDR1 SNHLY and CDR2 FYNNEI. CDR3 loop: CASSEQGAEGYTF. CDR3 DNA sequence: TGTGCCAGCAGTGAGCAGGGGGCGGAGGGCTACACCTTC.

J is TRBJ2-1 and V is TRBV2; 9 bases align to TRBD2. The CDR3 spans 14 residues. With 4 bases clipped from V and 8 bases from J, the junction kept 6 bases outside the gene matches. Germline lookup yields CDR1 SNHLY and CDR2 FYNNEI. The CDR3: CASSAPSGVYEQFF. CDR3 in DNA: TGTGCCAGCAGTGCGCCTAGCGGGGTCTATGAGCAGTTCTTC.

The V gene is TRBV10-2, the J gene TRBJ1-1; maybe TRBD1 (6 bases). V was trimmed by 5 bases and J by 6 bases, leaving 13 bases between them. The CDR3 contains 13 residues. In germline, CDR1 is WSHSY, CDR2 SAAADI. The CDR3 DNA follows: TGCGCCAGCAGTTCCTTACAGGGCTCTGAAGCTTTCTTT. It is translated as CASSSLQGSEAFF.

This rearrangement joins TRBV5-1 to TRBJ1-5; D is uncertain. V shed 4 bases and J shed 3 bases, with 11 bases lying between them. The length of the CDR3 is 14 residues. Germline V gives CDR1 SGHRS, CDR2 YFSETQ. The CDR3 coding sequence is TGCGCCAGCAGCCCTGGACCGATCAATCAGCCCCAGCATTTT. This codes for CASSPGPINQPQHF.

This rearrangement joins TRBV2 to TRBJ2-3; tentatively, D is TRBD2 (6 bases). In germline, CDR1 is SNHLY, CDR2 FYNNEI. The length of the CDR3 is 15 residues. The V end was cut by 3 bases, the J end by 0 bases, with 10 bases between. DNA of the CDR3: TGTGCCAGCAGTGAGGAGGGTACTAGCACAGATACGCAGTATTTT. This sequence encodes CASSEEGTSTDTQYF.

V usage is TRBV7-9 and J usage is TRBJ2-7; weak D call: TRBD1 (6 bases). V was shortened by 4 bases and J by 1 base, with 11 bases between the two germline ends. The CDR3 totals 14 residues. Per germline, CDR1 SEHNR and CDR2 FQNEAQ (reference sequence). The CDR3 sequence is CASSSTGQSYEQYF. In nucleotides, the CDR3 is TGTGCCAGCAGCTCTACGGGACAATCCTACGAGCAGTACTTC.

V is TRBV18 and J is TRBJ2-3; 9 bases line up with TRBD2. Germline loops: CDR1 KGHSH, CDR2 LQKENI. Unmatched junction bases numbered 2, after V lost 1 base and J lost 0 bases. CDR3 length equals 16 residues. The CDR3 spells CASSPRLAESTDTQYF. The CDR3 DNA follows: TGTGCCAGCTCACCACGACTAGCGGAAAGCACAGATACGCAGTATTTT.

V gene TRBV7-9 combines with J gene TRBJ2-1; 7 nucleotides agree with TRBD1. With V trimmed by 6 bases and J by 2 bases, 4 bases remained unmatched. This CDR3 is built from 14 residues. Per the germline V gene, CDR1 is SEHNR and CDR2 is FQNEAQ (reference sequence). CDR3 coding DNA: TGTGCCAGCAGTCGGGACAGCACCTACAATGAGCAGTTCTTC. Encoded protein: CASSRDSTYNEQFF.

This clone occurred a few times. The chain couples TRBV7-3 to TRBJ1-2; D is uncertain. CDR1 is SGHTA, CDR2 FQGTGA, per germline. The length of the CDR3 is 13 residues. With 5 bases removed from V and 2 bases from J, the gap between germline ends came to 9 bases. CDR3 in amino acids: CASSLGANYGYTF. CDR3 coding DNA: TGTGCCAGCAGCCTCGGTGCGAACTATGGCTACACCTTC.

V is TRBV5-4 and J is TRBJ1-1; a possible D gene is TRBD1 (6 bases). V lost 4 bases, J lost 5 bases, and 18 bases lay in between. CDR3 length: 15 amino acids. Germline V gene lookup returns CDR1 SGHNT and CDR2 YYREEE (reference sequence). The CDR3 loop reads CASSPGQKLSTEAFF. CDR3 nucleotides: TGTGCCAGCAGCCCCGGACAGAAGCTTTCAACTGAAGCTTTCTTT. Using reference TRBV5-4 and TRBJ1-1 for the parts outside the CDR3, the full variable domain is ETGVTQSPTHLIKTRGQQVTLRCSSQSGHNTVSWYQQALGQGPQFIFQYYREEENGRGNFPPRFSGLQFPNYSSELNVNALELDDSALYLCASSPGQKLSTEAFFGQGTRLTVV.

The chain carries TRBV7-9 and TRBJ1-2; D perhaps matches TRBD1 (6 bases). Germline V gene sequence: CDR1 SEHNR, CDR2 FQNEAQ (reference sequence). The CDR3 runs to 13 residues. Trimming removed 7 bases from V and 12 bases from J, with 21 bases in between. The CDR3 loop reads CASTNHGGAPHTF. CDR3 coding DNA: TGTGCCAGCACTAACCACGGGGGGGCTCCTCACACCTTC.

The chain joins TRBV27 to TRBJ1-4, with a weak D call TRBD1 (5 bases). The germline gives CDR1 MNHEY, CDR2 SMNVEV (reference sequence). The CDR3 runs to 14 residues. The ends were cut back, 5 bases at V and 7 bases at J, with 14 bases in the middle. CDR3 nucleotides: TGTGCCAGCAGTCCCCGGCAGGGCGCTGAAAAACTGTTTTTT. Translating it yields CASSPRQGAEKLFF.

V is TRBV6-2 or TRBV6-3 and J is TRBJ2-7, with TRBD2 matching over 10 bases. The CDR3 runs to 16 residues. The germline CDR1 and CDR2 sequences are MNHEY and SVGEGT. The trim removed 6 bases at V and 2 bases at J, leaving 10 bases unmatched. The CDR3 loop reads CASSPLGLAGAYEQYF. The CDR3 DNA reads TGTGCCAGCAGCCCTCTAGGGCTAGCGGGAGCCTACGAGCAGTACTTC.

The chain recombines TRBV7-8 with TRBJ2-7; TRBD1 aligns across 10 bases. From germline, CDR1 is SGHVS and CDR2 FQNEAQ. This CDR3 is built from 15 residues. J was trimmed by 2 bases and V by 3 bases; bases with no gene match: 4. CDR3 sequence (DNA): TGTGCCAGCAGCTTGGGACAGGGGTATGCCTACGAGCAGTACTTC. Encoded protein: CASSLGQGYAYEQYF.

This clone has more than one count but fewer than ten. This chain connects TRBV7-9 to TRBJ2-7; 12 nucleotides line up with TRBD1. The CDR3 sequence is 17 residues long. Germline CDR1 SEHNR, CDR2 FQNEAQ (reference sequence). Trimming cost V 1 base and J 12 bases; bases outside gene matches: 16. This CDR3 reads CASSLERGRDRGLTWYF. For the CDR3, the DNA is TGTGCCAGCAGCTTAGAGCGGGGCCGGGACAGGGGGCTTACATGGTACTTC.

The chain couples TRBV14 to TRBJ1-6, with D hard to call. Trimming left V 1 base short and J 4 bases short, with 5 bases between. CDR3 length equals 14 residues. Germline V gene sequence: CDR1 SGHDN, CDR2 FVKESK. CDR3 bases: TGTGCCAGCAGCCAAGGGGGATATAATTCACCCCTCCACTTT. As protein: CASSQGGYNSPLHF. Complete variable domain (other parts from reference TRBV14 and TRBJ1-6): EAGVTQFPSHSVIEKGQTVTLRCDPISGHDNLYWYRRVMGKEIKFLLHFVKESKQDESGMPNNRFLAERTGGTYSTLKVQPAELEDSGVYFCASSQGGYNSPLHFGNGTRLTVT.

The rearrangement joins TRBV9 to TRBJ2-2; D gene uncertain. The CDR3 extends over 13 amino acids. Per the germline V gene, CDR1 is SGDLS and CDR2 is YYNGEE. V was cut by 3 bases and J by 5 bases, with 8 bases left in between. CDR3 residues: CASSGLGTGELFF. Written as DNA, the CDR3 is TGTGCCAGCAGCGGCCTAGGTACCGGGGAGCTGTTTTTT.

This clone was found a few times. The V call is TRBV21-1, the J call TRBJ1-3; TRBD1, the table's D call, lacks a check against the DNA. TRBV21-1 is tagged as a pseudogene. The CDR3 is made up of 17 amino acids. The CDR3 DNA sequence: TGTGCCAGCACCGGCCAGAGCTCACAGCAATCTGGAAACACCATATATTTT. Amino acids: CASTGQSSQQSGNTIYF.